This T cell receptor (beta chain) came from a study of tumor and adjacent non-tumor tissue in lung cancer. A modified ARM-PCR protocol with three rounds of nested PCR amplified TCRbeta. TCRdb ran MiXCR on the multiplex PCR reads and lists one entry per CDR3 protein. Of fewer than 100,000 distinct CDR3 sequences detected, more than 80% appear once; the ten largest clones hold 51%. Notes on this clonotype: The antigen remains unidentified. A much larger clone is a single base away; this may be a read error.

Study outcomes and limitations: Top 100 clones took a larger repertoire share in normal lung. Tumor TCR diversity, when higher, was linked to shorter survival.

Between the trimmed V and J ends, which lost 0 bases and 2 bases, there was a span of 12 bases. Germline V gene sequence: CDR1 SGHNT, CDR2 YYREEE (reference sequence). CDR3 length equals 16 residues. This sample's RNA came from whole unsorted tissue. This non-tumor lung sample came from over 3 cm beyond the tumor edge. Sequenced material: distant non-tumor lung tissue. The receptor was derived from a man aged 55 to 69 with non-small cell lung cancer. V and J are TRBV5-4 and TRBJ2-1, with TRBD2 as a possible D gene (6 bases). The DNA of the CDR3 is TGTGCCAGCAGCTTGGGCGGGGTGGGTACCTACAATGAGCAGTTCTTC. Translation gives CASSLGGVGTYNEQFF.